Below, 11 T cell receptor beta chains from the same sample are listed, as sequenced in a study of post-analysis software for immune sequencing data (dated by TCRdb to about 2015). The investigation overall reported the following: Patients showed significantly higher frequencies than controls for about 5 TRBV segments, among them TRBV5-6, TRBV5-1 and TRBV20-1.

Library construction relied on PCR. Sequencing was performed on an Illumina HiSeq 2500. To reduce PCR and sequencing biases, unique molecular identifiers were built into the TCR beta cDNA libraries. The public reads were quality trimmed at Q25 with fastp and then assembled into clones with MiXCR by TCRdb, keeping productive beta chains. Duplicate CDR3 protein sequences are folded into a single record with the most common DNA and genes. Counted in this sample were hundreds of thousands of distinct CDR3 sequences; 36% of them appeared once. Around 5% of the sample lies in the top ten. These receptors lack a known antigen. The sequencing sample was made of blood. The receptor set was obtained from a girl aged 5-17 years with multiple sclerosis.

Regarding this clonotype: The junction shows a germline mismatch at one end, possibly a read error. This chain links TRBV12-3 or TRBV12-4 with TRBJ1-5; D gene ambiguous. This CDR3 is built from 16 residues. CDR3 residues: CASSLVQGSYHQPRHF. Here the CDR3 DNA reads TGTGCCAGCAGTTTAGTCCAAGGGAGCTATCATCAGCCCCGGCATTTT.

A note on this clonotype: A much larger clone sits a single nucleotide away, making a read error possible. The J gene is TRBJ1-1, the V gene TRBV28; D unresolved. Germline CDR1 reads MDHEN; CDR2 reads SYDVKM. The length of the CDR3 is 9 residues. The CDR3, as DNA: TGTGCCAGCAGCCCTCCAGCTTCCTTT. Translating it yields CASSPPASF.

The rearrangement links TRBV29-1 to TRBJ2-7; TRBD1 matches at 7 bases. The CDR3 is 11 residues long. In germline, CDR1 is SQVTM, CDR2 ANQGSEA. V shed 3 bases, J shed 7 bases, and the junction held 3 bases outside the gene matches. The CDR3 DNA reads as TGCAGCGTTGAGACAGGGATGGAGCAGTACTTC. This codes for CSVETGMEQYF.

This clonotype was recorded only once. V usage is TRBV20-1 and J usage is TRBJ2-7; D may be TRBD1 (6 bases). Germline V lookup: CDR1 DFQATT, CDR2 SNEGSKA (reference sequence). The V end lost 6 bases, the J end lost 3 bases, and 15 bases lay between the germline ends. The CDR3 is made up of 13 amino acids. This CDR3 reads CSATGKISYEQYF. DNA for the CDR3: TGCAGTGCAACAGGGAAAATTAGCTACGAGCAGTACTTC.

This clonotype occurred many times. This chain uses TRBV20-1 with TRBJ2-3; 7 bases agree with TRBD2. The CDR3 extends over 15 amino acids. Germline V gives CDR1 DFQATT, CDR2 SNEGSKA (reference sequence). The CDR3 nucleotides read TGCAGCGTCAAGGTGGTAGCGGGCCTCACAGATACGCAGTATTTT. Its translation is CSVKVVAGLTDTQYF.

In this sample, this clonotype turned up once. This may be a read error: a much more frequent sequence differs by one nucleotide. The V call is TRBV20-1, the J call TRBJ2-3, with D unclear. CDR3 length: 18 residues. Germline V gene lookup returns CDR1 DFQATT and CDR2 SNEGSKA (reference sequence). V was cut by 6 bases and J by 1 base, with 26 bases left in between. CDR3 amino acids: CSANQVFRSTGRTDTQYF. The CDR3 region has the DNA TGCAGTGCCAACCAAGTCTTCCGATCAACCGGGCGCACAGATACGCAGTATTTT.

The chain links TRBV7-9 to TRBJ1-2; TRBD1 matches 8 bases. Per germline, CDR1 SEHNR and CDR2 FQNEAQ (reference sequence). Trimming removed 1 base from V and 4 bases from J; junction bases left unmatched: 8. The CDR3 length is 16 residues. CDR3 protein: CASSLGTGPSIYGYTF. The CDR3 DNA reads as TGTGCCAGCAGCTTAGGGACAGGGCCCTCGATCTATGGCTACACCTTC.

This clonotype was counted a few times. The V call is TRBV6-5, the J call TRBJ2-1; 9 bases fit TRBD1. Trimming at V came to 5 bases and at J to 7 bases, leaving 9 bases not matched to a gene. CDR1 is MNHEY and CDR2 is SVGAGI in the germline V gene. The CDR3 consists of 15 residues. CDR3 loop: CASSKPGQGSNEQFF. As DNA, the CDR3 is TGTGCCAGCAGTAAACCGGGACAGGGTTCGAATGAGCAGTTCTTC.

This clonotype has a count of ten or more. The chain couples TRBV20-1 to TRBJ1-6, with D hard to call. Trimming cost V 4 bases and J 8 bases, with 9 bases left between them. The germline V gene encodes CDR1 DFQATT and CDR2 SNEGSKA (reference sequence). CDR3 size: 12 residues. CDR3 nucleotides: TGCAGTGCTACGTCCGGGGATTCACCCCTCCACTTT. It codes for CSATSGDSPLHF.

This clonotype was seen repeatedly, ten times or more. Written as DNA, the CDR3 is TGTGCCAGCACAGGACAGGGTAACAATGAGCAGTTCTTC. Protein product: CASTGQGNNEQFF. The chain links TRBV6-5 to TRBJ2-1; 8 bases fit TRBD1. After removal of 7 bases from V and 5 bases from J, the junction contained 4 bases not matched to a gene. Germline CDR1 and CDR2: MNHEY and SVGAGI. The CDR3 is 13 amino acids.

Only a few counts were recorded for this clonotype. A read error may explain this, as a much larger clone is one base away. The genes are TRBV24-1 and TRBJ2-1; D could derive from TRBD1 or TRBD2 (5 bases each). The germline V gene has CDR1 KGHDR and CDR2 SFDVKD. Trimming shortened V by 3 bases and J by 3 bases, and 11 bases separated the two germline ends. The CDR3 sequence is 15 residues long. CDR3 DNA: TGTGCCACCAGTGATGCTAGAGGGGACTACAATGAGCAGTTCTTC. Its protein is CATSDARGDYNEQFF.